The next 23 T cell receptor beta chains were all read from a single sample in a study of T cells in tumors after PD-1 blockade (dated by TCRdb to the late 2010s). The method was the immunoSEQ multiplex PCR assay. TCRdb retrieved this table from immuneACCESS and kept in-frame rearrangements only. Not all clones are present; in checked studies, unresolved V genes account for under half, and no reason is known for the remainder. The sample includes 5,000 to 6,500 clones, with roughly 80% observed a single time. Of the sample, roughly 50% is held by the ten largest clones. The material sequenced was PBMCs, taken after anti-PD-1 therapy. The receptors originated from a human donor with advanced basal cell or squamous cell carcinoma (not recorded which).

This clone was detected a few times. The chain employs TRBV7-9 and TRBJ1-2; D is unclear. CDR3 length equals 17 residues. Germline V gene data show CDR1 as SEHNR and CDR2 as FQNEAQ (reference sequence). Between the trimmed V and J ends, which lost 5 bases and 2 bases, there was a span of 21 bases. The CDR3 loop is CASSLLVTMNGNYGYTF. DNA for the CDR3: TGTGCCAGCAGCCTCCTAGTCACCATGAACGGAAACTATGGCTACACCTTC.

This clone came up once. The genes are TRBV7-9 and TRBJ1-6; D may be TRBD1 (5 bases). With 7 bases removed from V and 0 bases from J, the gap between germline ends came to 7 bases. The CDR3 runs to 14 residues. Germline CDR1 and CDR2: SEHNR and FQNEAQ (reference sequence). The CDR3 spells CASKGSSYNSPLHF. In DNA form, the CDR3 reads TGTGCCAGCAAGGGGAGCTCCTATAATTCACCCCTCCACTTT. Looking up the rest from reference TRBV7-9 and TRBJ1-6 gives the full variable domain: DTGVSQNPRHKITKRGQNVTFRCDPISEHNRLYWYRQTLGQGPEFLTYFQNEAQLEKSRLLSDRFSAERPKGSFSTLEIQRTEQGDSAMYLCASKGSSYNSPLHFGNGTRLTVT.

This clone was observed a single time. This chain links TRBV6-5 with TRBJ2-2; 7 bases line up with TRBD1. Germline values: CDR1 MNHEY, CDR2 SVGAGI. The V segment lost 2 bases and the J segment 4 bases; nucleotides outside the gene matches: 7. The CDR3 contains 16 residues. The CDR3 region has the DNA TGTGCCAGCAGTTACGAACCGACAGGGCGCACCGGGGAGCTGTTTTTT. Translating gives CASSYEPTGRTGELFF.

This sequence joins TRBV28 and TRBJ2-1; 9 bases are shared with TRBD2. CDR3 length equals 16 residues. V shed 5 bases and J 2 bases; nucleotides not matched to a gene: 7. Germline CDR1 and CDR2: MDHEN and SYDVKM. CDR3 residues: CASSLGIAGAYNEQFF. In DNA, the CDR3 is TGTGCCAGCAGTCTCGGGATAGCGGGGGCCTACAATGAGCAGTTCTTC. The full variable domain, its missing parts supplied by reference TRBV28 and TRBJ2-1, is DVKVTQSSRYLVKRTGEKVFLECVQDMDHENMFWYRQDPGLGLRLIYFSYDVKMKEKGDIPEGYSVSREKKERFSLILESASTNQTSMYLCASSLGIAGAYNEQFFGPGTRLTVL.

The CDR3 sequence is CASSPTGARSNQPQHF. CDR3 in DNA: TGTGCCAGTAGTCCAACGGGAGCAAGGAGTAATCAGCCCCAGCATTTT. The V gene is TRBV19, the J gene TRBJ1-5; D gene uncertain. The germline gives CDR1 LNHDA, CDR2 SQIVND (reference sequence). The V and J ends lost 5 bases and 4 bases respectively, with 18 bases between them. This CDR3 contains 16 residues.

The gene calls are TRBV20-1 and TRBJ1-1; tentative D call: TRBD1 (6 bases). This CDR3 is 11 amino acids long. V was clipped by 6 bases and J by 3 bases, with 8 bases between them. CDR1 is DFQATT, CDR2 SNEGSKA, per germline (reference sequence). The CDR3 nucleotides are TGCAGTGCCAGGGGAGACACTGAAGCTTTCTTT. It encodes CSARGDTEAFF.

With regard to this clone: One junction end does not reproduce the germline sequence, and a read error may be involved. The chain combines TRBV24-1 with TRBJ2-3, with D tentatively TRBD2 (6 bases). The CDR3 is 14 residues long. Germline-derived CDR1 and CDR2 are KGHDR and SFDVKD. DNA of the CDR3: TGTGCCACCAGTGGTTTGCGGGACACAGATACGCAGTATTTT. It encodes CATSGLRDTDTQYF.

This chain connects TRBV6-5 to TRBJ2-7, with 10 bases lining up with TRBD2. J was trimmed by 1 base and V by 6 bases; bases with no gene match: 3. Germline V lookup: CDR1 MNHEY, CDR2 SVGAGI. CDR3 length: 14 residues. The CDR3 nucleotides read TGTGCCAGCAGGCGGACTAGCGGTTCCTACGAGCAGTACTTC. Protein: CASRRTSGSYEQYF.

CDR3 in DNA: TGTGCCAGCAGTCGTGGGGGGTACCAAGAGACCCAGTACTTC. Translating it yields CASSRGGYQETQYF. The V gene is TRBV5-4, the J gene TRBJ2-5; weak D call: TRBD2 (6 bases). The CDR3 length is 14 residues. Germline CDR1 SGHNT, CDR2 YYREEE (reference sequence). Trimming shortened V by 5 bases and J by 0 bases, and 11 bases separated the two germline ends. The whole variable domain, remainder taken from reference TRBV5-4 and TRBJ2-5, is ETGVTQSPTHLIKTRGQQVTLRCSSQSGHNTVSWYQQALGQGPQFIFQYYREEENGRGNFPPRFSGLQFPNYSSELNVNALELDDSALYLCASSRGGYQETQYFGPGTRLLVL.

The chain uses TRBV6-1 and TRBJ1-5; TRBD1 matches at 7 bases. The CDR3 length is 12 residues. The J segment lost 13 bases and the V segment lost 6 bases, leaving 9 bases of the junction unmatched. Germline V lookup: CDR1 MNHNS, CDR2 SASEGT. Here the CDR3 DNA reads TGTGCCAGCAGGGACACAGGGGATCCTCAGCATTTT. Residues: CASRDTGDPQHF.

J is TRBJ2-5 and V is TRBV6-5; maybe TRBD2 (5 bases). Trimming shortened V by 6 bases and J by 7 bases, and 21 bases separated the two germline ends. The germline CDR1 and CDR2 sequences are MNHEY and SVGAGI. The CDR3 is 15 residues long. CDR3 nucleotides: TGTGCCAGCAGCCCCGCACGAGGAGGCGAGCGGACCCAGTACTTC. Its protein is CASSPARGGERTQYF.

The chain couples TRBV6-6 to TRBJ1-5; no firm D call. The CDR3 is made up of 14 amino acids. The V end was cut by 2 bases, the J end by 3 bases, with 8 bases between. The germline V gene has CDR1 MNHNY and CDR2 SVGAGI (reference sequence). CDR3 loop: CASSYGVVNQPQHF. The CDR3 region has the DNA TGTGCCAGCAGTTACGGTGTAGTCAATCAGCCCCAGCATTTT.

As DNA, the CDR3 is TGTGCCAGCAGTTATGCGGGTGACAATGAGCAGTTCTTC. It yields the protein CASSYAGDNEQFF. V usage is TRBV6-5 and J usage is TRBJ2-1; tentative D call: TRBD2 (5 bases). Between the trimmed V and J ends, which lost 3 bases and 5 bases, there was a span of 8 bases. Germline V gene lookup returns CDR1 MNHEY and CDR2 SVGAGI. This CDR3 comprises 13 residues.

The chain carries TRBV3-1 (or the pseudogene TRBV3-2) and TRBJ1-2, with 7 bases fitting TRBD1. Unmatched junction bases numbered 8, after V lost 3 bases and J lost 4 bases. The germline gives CDR1 LGHDT, CDR2 YNNKEL (reference sequence). There are 15 residues in the CDR3. CDR3 in DNA: TGTGCCAGCAGCCAGCGGGCAGGGGGAAGCTATGGCTACACCTTC. It encodes CASSQRAGGSYGYTF.

The J gene is TRBJ2-2, the V gene TRBV4-1; TRBD1 matches 7 bases. The germline CDR1 and CDR2 sequences are MGHRA and YSYEKL. The ends lost 2 bases at V and 6 bases at J; junction bases unmatched: 15. CDR3 size: 18 residues. The CDR3 nucleotides are TGCGCCAGCAGCCAAAACCACCCTGACAGGGTTCGCGCCGGGGAGCTGTTTTTT. Protein sequence: CASSQNHPDRVRAGELFF.

The gene calls are TRBV7-2 and TRBJ2-7; D uncertain. The germline gives CDR1 SGHTA, CDR2 FQGNSA. This CDR3 has 14 residues. The V and J ends lost 1 base and 0 bases respectively, with 7 bases between them. The CDR3 nucleotides read TGTGCCAGCAGCTTAGAACTCATCTCCTACGAGCAGTACTTC. Translation gives CASSLELISYEQYF. Drawing the rest from reference TRBV7-2 and TRBJ2-7, the complete variable domain is GAGVSQSPSNKVTEKGKDVELRCDPISGHTALYWYRQSLGQGLEFLIYFQGNSAPDKSGLPSDRFSAERTGGSVSTLTIQRTQQEDSAVYLCASSLELISYEQYFGPGTRLTVT.

The count of this clone is one. This chain connects TRBV30 to TRBJ2-5, with TRBD2 identical over 12 bases. The CDR3 totals 13 residues. J lost 10 bases, V lost 4 bases, and 7 bases had no gene match. The V gene's germline CDR1 is GTSNPN and CDR2 SVGIG (reference sequence). The CDR3 nucleotides read TGTGCCTGGAAGCTAGCGGGGGGGCGGATCCAGTACTTC. Encoded protein: CAWKLAGGRIQYF.

This clone has just a few counts. The chain combines TRBV7-9 with TRBJ1-2, with D tentatively TRBD1 (5 bases). The CDR3 length is 18 residues. Germline V gives CDR1 SEHNR, CDR2 FQNEAQ (reference sequence). V was shortened by 4 bases and J by 1 base, with 22 bases between the two germline ends. This chain's CDR3 is CASSSTLDARDDNYGYTF. The CDR3 DNA sequence: TGTGCCAGCAGCTCCACTTTAGACGCCCGGGACGATAACTATGGCTACACCTTC. Full variable domain (missing parts from reference TRBV7-9 and TRBJ1-2): DTGVSQNPRHKITKRGQNVTFRCDPISEHNRLYWYRQTLGQGPEFLTYFQNEAQLEKSRLLSDRFSAERPKGSFSTLEIQRTEQGDSAMYLCASSSTLDARDDNYGYTFGSGTRLTVV.

This rearrangement joins TRBV4-3 to TRBJ2-5, with D possibly being TRBD2 (6 bases). Germline V gene lookup returns CDR1 LGHNA and CDR2 YSLEER. Trimming took off 4 bases at V and 4 bases at J, with 10 bases between the two ends. The CDR3 spans 13 residues. CDR3 coding DNA: TGCGCCAGCAGCCGGTGGAGGGGAGAGACCCAGTACTTC. It translates to CASSRWRGETQYF.

The table lists this clone with a count of one. The chain joins TRBV19 to TRBJ2-3; D is possibly TRBD2 (6 bases). Trimming pared 5 bases from V and 6 bases from J, leaving 30 bases between. Germline CDR1 is LNHDA and CDR2 is SQIVND (reference sequence). The CDR3 loop spans 19 amino acids. The CDR3 region has the DNA TGTGCCAGTAGTCTTACCTGGGGTACGGGGGATATAAAGGCCGATACGCAGTATTTT. This translates into CASSLTWGTGDIKADTQYF.

The chain combines TRBV21-1 with TRBJ2-6; no DNA check was done on the table's D call, TRBD2. TRBV21-1 is tagged as a pseudogene. This CDR3 region has 21 residues. CDR3 in DNA: TGTGCCAGCAGCAAATATCTAGCGGGGGGGCCGGATTTCTCTGGGGCCAACGTCCTGACTTTC. As protein: CASSKYLAGGPDFSGANVLTF.

The rearrangement links TRBV5-6 to TRBJ2-3; tentative D call: TRBD2 (6 bases). The germline V gene encodes CDR1 SGHDT and CDR2 YYEEEE. The CDR3 spans 17 residues. Trimming cost V 1 base and J 2 bases, with 17 bases left between them. The CDR3 loop reads CASSLFDLRDHTDTQYF. CDR3 in DNA: TGTGCCAGCAGCTTGTTTGATTTGCGGGACCACACAGATACGCAGTATTTT.

The chain carries TRBV6-1 and TRBJ2-5; 9 bases match TRBD1. V trimming: 3 bases; J trimming: 5 bases; junction bases outside the gene matches: 13. Germline-derived CDR1 and CDR2 are MNHNS and SASEGT. The CDR3 is 17 residues long. CDR3: CASSDDRGIRIGETQYF. The CDR3 DNA is TGTGCCAGCAGTGACGACAGGGGGATTAGGATAGGGGAGACCCAGTACTTC.